The 26 T cell receptor beta chains reported below all come from one sample, sequenced in a study of patients and donors after allogeneic stem cell transplantation. A single record per CDR3 protein comes from TCRdb applying MiXCR to the RT-PCR reads. The repertoire holds about 1,600 distinct CDR3 sequences, with around a fifth as singletons. Sequenced material: blood, either unsorted or a sorted T cell fraction (not recorded which). Receptors originate from a human donor who was either an allogeneic HSCT recipient or a stem cell or donor lymphocyte infusion donor (not recorded which). It is not recorded whose cells these are; they may come from a transplant donor.

This clonotype was counted between two and nine times. This chain links TRBV5-6 with TRBJ2-7; D unresolved. V gave up 1 base and J gave up 5 bases, with 4 bases separating them. The length of the CDR3 is 11 residues. Germline V gene sequence: CDR1 SGHDT, CDR2 YYEEEE. Here the CDR3 DNA reads TGTGCCAGCAGCTTGATGGACGAGCAGTACTTC. Translation gives CASSLMDEQYF.

This clonotype was found once. This chain links TRBV6-5 with TRBJ1-5; a weak D match, TRBD1 (6 bases). The CDR3 extends over 14 amino acids. V was cut by 5 bases and J by 3 bases, with 11 bases left in between. From germline, CDR1 is MNHEY and CDR2 SVGAGI. CDR3 in amino acids: CASSPTGYNQPQHF. CDR3 nucleotides: TGTGCCAGCAGTCCAACAGGGTACAATCAGCCCCAGCATTTT.

Only a few counts were recorded for this clonotype. V is TRBV19 and J is TRBJ2-3; D not certain. The CDR3 is 12 amino acids. Germline V CDR1 and CDR2: LNHDA, SQIVND (reference sequence). V lost 5 bases and J lost 2, with 5 bases in between. CDR3 sequence reads: CASSAFTDTQYF. CDR3 sequence (DNA): TGTGCCAGTAGTGCCTTCACAGATACGCAGTATTTT.

This clonotype rates as large. This chain joins TRBV11-2 and TRBJ2-3; D is unclear. Germline loops: CDR1 SGHAT, CDR2 FQNNGV. The CDR3 runs to 14 residues. Trimming stripped 0 bases from V and 2 bases from J, with 6 bases between. This CDR3 reads CASSLELTTDTQYF. CDR3 nucleotides: TGTGCCAGCAGCTTAGAGCTCACCACAGATACGCAGTATTTT.

This clonotype was counted a single time. This chain connects TRBV9 to TRBJ1-2; D ambiguous. Germline assignment: CDR1 SGDLS and CDR2 YYNGEE. Deletions cut 4 bases from V and 8 bases from J, with 12 bases between. This CDR3 is 12 amino acids long. The CDR3 here is CASSQAALGYTF. In nucleotides, the CDR3 is TGTGCCAGCAGCCAGGCTGCTCTCGGCTACACCTTC.

This chain connects TRBV29-1 to TRBJ2-3, with a possible D match to TRBD1 (6 bases). The CDR3 runs 16 residues. Germline V lookup: CDR1 SQVTM, CDR2 ANQGSEA. Trimming cost V 5 bases and J 2 bases, with 20 bases left between them. This chain's CDR3 is CSVQTGPPYTTDTQYF. CDR3 bases: TGCAGCGTTCAGACAGGCCCACCGTATACCACAGATACGCAGTATTTT.

This clonotype is deemed large (0.1 to 1%). V is TRBV29-1 and J is TRBJ2-2, with TRBD1 identical over 9 bases. Germline-derived CDR1 and CDR2 are SQVTM and ANQGSEA. The CDR3 is made up of 14 amino acids. Losses at the gene ends were 6 bases for V and 10 bases for J; bases not matched to a gene: 12. CDR3 region: CSVGRDRETEELFF. Here the CDR3 DNA reads TGCAGCGTGGGCCGGGACAGGGAAACGGAGGAGCTGTTTTTT.

The chain links TRBV14 to TRBJ2-7; a possible D gene is TRBD1 (6 bases). The germline V and J ends were trimmed by 2 bases and 9 bases, with 14 bases remaining between them. This CDR3 spans 13 amino acids. The germline V gene encodes CDR1 SGHDN and CDR2 FVKESK. As DNA, the CDR3 is TGTGCCAGCAGCCAATTTGATACAGGGCTGCAGTACTTC. Protein product: CASSQFDTGLQYF.

CDR3 DNA sequence: TGTGCCATCAGTGATGGTTCGGGGGGAGATACGCAGTATTTT. Translated, it gives CAISDGSGGDTQYF. The chain links TRBV10-3 to TRBJ2-3; TRBD2 aligns across 7 bases. Trimming cost V 3 bases and J 5 bases; bases outside gene matches: 5. This CDR3 is 14 amino acids long. In germline, CDR1 is ENHRY, CDR2 SYGVKD.

By sample share, this clonotype is medium-sized (0.01 to 0.1%). V is TRBV5-1 and J is TRBJ2-5; no clear D. This CDR3 is 12 amino acids long. CDR1 and CDR2 from the germline V gene are SGHRS and YFSETQ. Trimming took off 2 bases at V and 4 bases at J, with 6 bases between the two ends. In DNA, the CDR3 is TGCGCCAGCAGCTTCAGTGCAGAGACCCAGTACTTC. Amino acid sequence: CASSFSAETQYF.

This clonotype has only a few counts. The CDR3 DNA sequence: TGCAGTGCCTACGAGCAGTACTTC. Protein product: CSAYEQYF. This rearrangement joins TRBV20-1 to TRBJ2-7; D gene uncertain. The CDR3 is 8 residues long. Germline-derived CDR1 and CDR2 are DFQATT and SNEGSKA (reference sequence). The V gene lost 6 bases and the J gene lost 3 bases, with 0 bases spanning the gap.

The genes are TRBV30 and TRBJ2-6; no definite D call. Trimming left V 8 bases short and J 2 bases short, with 7 bases between. CDR1 is GTSNPN, CDR2 SVGIG, per germline (reference sequence). The CDR3 has 12 residues. CDR3 sequence: CAHTPGANVLTF. Here the CDR3 DNA reads TGTGCCCACACCCCTGGGGCCAACGTCCTGACTTTC.

The chain employs TRBV6-5 and TRBJ2-3; D remains ambiguous. Trimming took off 6 bases at V and 2 bases at J, with 6 bases between the two ends. This CDR3 spans 12 amino acids. The germline V gene encodes CDR1 MNHEY and CDR2 SVGAGI. CDR3 in DNA: TGTGCCAGCAGGGGGTACACAGATACGCAGTATTTT. It specifies CASRGYTDTQYF.

This clonotype was detected a few times. CDR3: CAWREQGVTQSGYTF. The CDR3 region has the DNA TGTGCCTGGAGGGAACAGGGGGTTACTCAAAGTGGCTACACCTTC. The chain recombines TRBV30 with TRBJ1-2; 8 bases agree with TRBD1. The junction had 13 bases not matched to a gene; V was cut back by 3 bases and J by 7 bases. Germline V gives CDR1 GTSNPN, CDR2 SVGIG (reference sequence). This CDR3 has 15 residues.

In this sample, this clonotype turned up a few times. The rearrangement joins TRBV12-3 or TRBV12-4 to TRBJ2-3, with D perhaps matching TRBD1 or TRBD2 (6 bases each). V was clipped by 6 bases and J by 6 bases, with 13 bases between them. This CDR3 is built from 13 residues. CDR3 loop: CASSWGAGDTQYF. In DNA form, the CDR3 reads TGTGCCAGCAGCTGGGGGGCTGGGGATACGCAGTATTTT.

CDR3 sequence: CASSEERQGQFSPLHF. Written as DNA, the CDR3 is TGTGCCAGCAGCGAGGAAAGACAGGGACAGTTTTCACCCCTCCACTTT. The chain has TRBV12-3 or TRBV12-4 and TRBJ1-6, with 7 bases that match TRBD1. V lost 6 bases, J lost 9 bases, and 14 bases stayed unmatched. The CDR3 is 16 amino acids.

This clonotype was seen a handful of times. The rearrangement uses TRBV20-1 and TRBJ2-1, with TRBD1 matching 7 bases. The length of the CDR3 is 15 residues. After removal of 6 bases from V and 7 bases from J, the junction contained 15 bases not matched to a gene. Looked up from germline, CDR1 is DFQATT and CDR2 is SNEGSKA (reference sequence). The CDR3 DNA sequence: TGCAGTGCATACGACAGGGCCCCCTTGGGTAATGAGCAGTTCTTC. It codes for CSAYDRAPLGNEQFF.

By share of the sample, this clonotype is large. The chain joins TRBV5-5 to TRBJ1-1, with D unresolved. The germline V and J ends were trimmed by 0 bases and 2 bases, with 8 bases remaining between them. The CDR3 spans 14 residues. Germline loops: CDR1 SGHKS, CDR2 YYEKEE (reference sequence). The CDR3 spells CASSLDVANTEAFF. The DNA of the CDR3 is TGTGCCAGCAGCTTGGACGTGGCTAACACTGAAGCTTTCTTT.

This clonotype is large in the sample. This chain uses TRBV2 with TRBJ2-3; 7 bases agree with TRBD2. The CDR3 extends over 14 amino acids. Germline V lookup: CDR1 SNHLY, CDR2 FYNNEI. Unmatched junction bases numbered 2, after V lost 2 bases and J lost 3 bases. The CDR3 region is CASSEMRGTDTQYF. CDR3 in DNA: TGTGCCAGCAGTGAAATGCGGGGGACAGATACGCAGTATTTT.

The chain joins TRBV14 to TRBJ2-1; D is unresolved. Trimming shortened V by 4 bases and J by 4 bases, and 8 bases separated the two germline ends. This CDR3 comprises 13 residues. The germline V gene has CDR1 SGHDN and CDR2 FVKESK. Written as DNA, the CDR3 is TGTGCCAGCAGCCTTACCCCTTACAATGAGCAGTTCTTC. It is translated as CASSLTPYNEQFF.

This clonotype was recorded a few times. This sequence joins TRBV7-6 and TRBJ2-3; weak D call: TRBD1 (6 bases). Germline CDR1 SGHVS, CDR2 FNYEAQ. The CDR3 spans 14 residues. V shed 5 bases and J shed 4 bases, with 13 bases lying between them. DNA for the CDR3: TGTGCCAGCAGCCCTCGCAGGGGTGCAGATACGCAGTATTTT. It translates to CASSPRRGADTQYF.

Sample share makes this clonotype large. The rearrangement uses TRBV21-1 and TRBJ2-5; the table's D call TRBD1 went unverified against the DNA. TRBV21-1 is a recognized pseudogene. This CDR3 spans 19 amino acids. The CDR3 loop is CASSKDVCPAPEGGETQYF. The CDR3 DNA sequence: TGTGCCAGCAGCAAAGACGTTTGTCCGGCTCCGGAAGGGGGAGAGACCCAGTACTTC.

This clonotype was seen only a few times. CDR3 residues: CAWSSPYEQYF. As DNA, the CDR3 is TGTGCCTGGAGTAGTCCGTACGAGCAGTACTTC. The chain links TRBV30 to TRBJ2-7, with D hard to call. Germline CDR1 is GTSNPN and CDR2 is SVGIG (reference sequence). The CDR3 totals 11 residues. V was cut by 2 bases and J by 4 bases, with 6 bases left in between.

The gene calls are TRBV5-1 and TRBJ2-5, with D unresolved. The germline V and J ends were trimmed by 2 bases and 2 bases, with 13 bases remaining between them. This CDR3 region has 15 residues. CDR1 and CDR2 (germline): SGHRS, YFSETQ. The CDR3 DNA sequence: TGCGCCAGCAGCTTCCTCGGTAGAGGACAAGAGACCCAGTACTTC. Its protein product is CASSFLGRGQETQYF.

The chain is built from TRBV30 and TRBJ2-3, with D possibly TRBD2 on 6 matching bases. The V and J ends lost 8 bases and 6 bases respectively, with 18 bases between them. CDR3 length: 13 residues. Germline values: CDR1 GTSNPN, CDR2 SVGIG (reference sequence). In DNA form, the CDR3 reads TGTGCCCAGGAACACACTGGGGGGGATACGCAGTATTTT. As protein: CAQEHTGGDTQYF.

The chain uses TRBV10-3 and TRBJ2-3; no definite D call. Trimming removed 5 bases at V and 2 bases at J, with 5 bases between. The CDR3 contains 12 residues. In germline, CDR1 is ENHRY, CDR2 SYGVKD. The CDR3 loop is CAISSDTDTQYF. CDR3 bases: TGTGCCATCAGTTCCGACACAGATACGCAGTATTTT.